Listed here are 10 T cell receptor beta chains from one sample, sequenced in a study of shared T cell receptors in the human thymus. The table came from immunoSEQ multiplex PCR; TCRdb's copy has only in-frame clones and leaves some out. The table has about 660,000 clones, more than 75% seen once. This same sample was also taken into another study, of human thymus T cells.

The specimen was thymocytes. The receptors here all came from a boy in the first two years of life with a congenital heart defect.

The gene calls are TRBV19 and TRBJ1-1; 7 nucleotides line up with TRBD1. The germline CDR1 and CDR2 sequences are LNHDA and SQIVND (reference sequence). The ends lost 7 bases at V and 0 bases at J; junction bases unmatched: 2. The CDR3 runs to 13 residues. The CDR3 DNA follows: TGTGCCAGTAAGGGACAGATGAACACTGAAGCTTTCTTT. Encoded protein: CASKGQMNTEAFF. Drawing the rest from reference TRBV19 and TRBJ1-1, the complete variable domain is DGGITQSPKYLFRKEGQNVTLSCEQNLNHDAMYWYRQDPGQGLRLIYYSQIVNDFQKGDIAEGYSVSREKKESFPLTVTSAQKNPTAFYLCASKGQMNTEAFFGQGTRLTVV.

This clone was seen a handful of times. The chain carries TRBV5-4 and TRBJ2-2; D perhaps matches TRBD2 (6 bases). This CDR3 contains 15 residues. The germline V gene has CDR1 SGHNT and CDR2 YYREEE (reference sequence). The V end lost 4 bases, the J end lost 2 bases, and 12 bases lay between the germline ends. In DNA, the CDR3 is TGTGCCAGCAGCCGACTAGTTGCTAACACCGGGGAGCTGTTTTTT. This encodes CASSRLVANTGELFF.

The genes are TRBV7-2 and TRBJ2-2; TRBD2 matches at 12 bases. J lost 6 bases, V lost 3 bases, and 8 bases had no gene match. Germline CDR1 and CDR2: SGHTA and FQGNSA. The CDR3 has 17 amino acids. The CDR3 protein is CASSFPRLAGASGELFF. The CDR3 nucleotides are TGTGCCAGCAGCTTTCCTCGACTAGCGGGAGCTTCCGGGGAGCTGTTTTTT. Looking up the rest from reference TRBV7-2 and TRBJ2-2 gives the full variable domain: GAGVSQSPSNKVTEKGKDVELRCDPISGHTALYWYRQSLGQGLEFLIYFQGNSAPDKSGLPSDRFSAERTGGSVSTLTIQRTQQEDSAVYLCASSFPRLAGASGELFFGEGSRLTVL.

The chain's CDR3 is CASSLLGLAATQYF. Here the CDR3 DNA reads TGTGCCAGCAGCTTACTGGGACTAGCGGCCACGCAGTATTTT. This sequence joins TRBV7-2 and TRBJ2-3, with TRBD2 identical over 11 bases. There are 14 residues in the CDR3. V shed 2 bases, J shed 9 bases, and the junction held 4 bases outside the gene matches. Looked up from germline, CDR1 is SGHTA and CDR2 is FQGNSA.

V is TRBV5-6 and J is TRBJ2-7; D is undetermined. Germline assignment: CDR1 SGHDT and CDR2 YYEEEE. Trimming removed 4 bases from V and 2 bases from J, with 10 bases in between. The CDR3 runs to 13 residues. The CDR3 loop reads CASSPRRTYEQYF. As DNA, the CDR3 is TGTGCCAGCAGCCCGCGGCGGACCTACGAGCAGTACTTC.

The chain is built from TRBV9 and TRBJ2-1; 11 nucleotides match TRBD2. Trimming removed 0 bases from V and 6 bases from J; junction bases left unmatched: 14. This CDR3 is 19 amino acids long. From germline, CDR1 is SGDLS and CDR2 YYNGEE. In nucleotides, the CDR3 is TGTGCCAGCAGCGTAGCGCGACAGTCCCCGACTAGCGGGGTCAATGAGCAGTTCTTC. Residues: CASSVARQSPTSGVNEQFF.

V and J are TRBV9 and TRBJ2-7, with 8 bases lining up with TRBD2. CDR1 SGDLS and CDR2 YYNGEE come from the germline V gene. The CDR3 loop spans 16 amino acids. The trim removed 4 bases at V and 0 bases at J, leaving 9 bases unmatched. DNA for the CDR3: TGTGCCAGCAGCCCGCGGGAGGTGGGGAGCTCCTACGAGCAGTACTTC. Encoded protein: CASSPREVGSSYEQYF.

The chain carries TRBV28 and TRBJ2-7; TRBD1 aligns across 10 bases. The V segment lost 6 bases and the J segment 5 bases; nucleotides outside the gene matches: 10. Per the germline V gene, CDR1 is MDHEN and CDR2 is SYDVKM. The CDR3 totals 15 residues. The CDR3 nucleotides are TGTGCCAGCAGCAGGGCCGGGACAGGGGTTAACGAGCAGTACTTC. Protein: CASSRAGTGVNEQYF.

Notes on this clone: At one end, the junction sequence differs from germline, possibly due to a read error. The J gene is TRBJ1-2, the V gene TRBV4-3, with D unresolved. This CDR3 spans 18 amino acids. The V gene's germline CDR1 is LGHNA and CDR2 YSLEER. CDR3 sequence: CASSEDYSTRSTNYGYTF. The DNA for the CDR3 is TGCGCCAGCAGCGAAGACTACAGCACACGCTCAACTAACTATGGCTACACCTTC.

V gene TRBV19 combines with J gene TRBJ1-3; D might be TRBD1 (5 bases). Germline assignment: CDR1 LNHDA and CDR2 SQIVND (reference sequence). With 6 bases removed from V and 5 bases from J, the gap between germline ends came to 17 bases. This CDR3 region has 15 residues. The CDR3 spells CASSDAVTERNTIYF. CDR3 DNA: TGTGCCAGTAGCGACGCCGTGACAGAAAGAAACACCATATATTTT. Full variable domain (missing parts from reference TRBV19 and TRBJ1-3): DGGITQSPKYLFRKEGQNVTLSCEQNLNHDAMYWYRQDPGQGLRLIYYSQIVNDFQKGDIAEGYSVSREKKESFPLTVTSAQKNPTAFYLCASSDAVTERNTIYFGEGSWLTVV.